The TCR beta chain described here comes from a study of T-cell memory formation after mild COVID-19 listed by TCRdb under 2021. Turning to the overall study: TCR sequence clusters from the two donors were largely donor specific. Two young, previously healthy adult volunteers, one female and one male, were included in the cohort. In a couple of donors, T-cell clones that expanded and contracted after mild COVID-19 were tracked by sequencing TCRalpha and TCRbeta repertoires over time. Results and caveats for the whole study, not just this receptor: Contracting CD4+ clones turned up mainly in the CM and EM memory subsets, whereas EMRA was where CD8+ clones were enriched. From day 15 to 85, contracting clones showed balanced CD4/CD8 phenotypes, whereas a second wave of clones that expanded from day 15 to 37 leaned towards CD4+. SARS-CoV-2 specificity was not confirmed for the second-wave clones peaking on day 37. The detection of some responding clones in pre-infection memory suggests that pre-existing cross-reactive memory T cells joined the SARS-CoV-2 response. The study included only two mild cases, and larger cohorts that include severe cases with pre-infection samples were judged to be necessary.

Comments on this clonotype: It lacks a known antigen. There are no base qualities to consult, and no much larger clone falls within one base.

The instrument given in TCRdb is Illumina NovaSeq 6000. cDNA libraries for TCRalpha and TCRbeta were prepared by 5'RACE using constant-segment primers, with sample barcodes and unique molecular identifiers added. Trizol reagent was used to extract RNA from every sample. Library amplification was performed in two PCR steps, and a second sample barcode and Illumina TruSeq adapters were introduced in the second step. Sequencing of libraries was performed on an Illumina NovaSeq with 2 x 150 bp paired-end reads. In the authors' own workflow: Reads were demultiplexed and collapsed into UMI-guided consensus sequences with migec v1.2.7. Using mixcr v2.1.11, UMI consensuses were aligned to TRA and TRB V and J templates and then assembled into clonotypes. Clonotypes were classified as expanded or contracted when called significant by both edgeR and NoisET, with noise models trained on biological replicates. For edgeR calls, the cutoffs were a false discovery rate-adjusted p below 0.01 and a log2 fold-change threshold of 1. PCA with hierarchical clustering of max-normalized trajectories of the 1000 most abundant clonotypes was used as exploratory dynamics analysis. Separately sequenced CD4+ and CD8+ repertoires were used to assign a CD4 or CD8 phenotype to each responding clone. TCRdb redid the processing of the public reads, applying fastp at Q25 and MiXCR, and retained in-frame beta chains. Duplicate CDR3 protein sequences are folded into a single record with the most common DNA and genes. TCRdb's processing, not the authors', yielded these V and J calls. This sample has 300,000 to 350,000 distinct CDR3 sequences in its table, and 19% of those were observed once. The ten largest clones capture under 25% of the sample.

PBMCs were isolated by Ficoll-Paque density gradient centrifugation. The receptor's source is a man younger than 35 who had mild COVID-19 (a few samples of this study predate the infection). The sample titles of this study are shuffled in the database, so cell type and time point are left out; the donor was told from shared clones. The sequenced sample consisted of PBMCs or a T cell subset sorted from them (not recorded which).

Read as DNA, the sequence is TGTGCCAGTAGTGTCGCGACAGTGAACGGAAATCAGCCCCAGCATTTT. Its protein reads: CASSVATVNGNQPQHF. The sequence links TRBV19 to TRBJ1-5; possibly the D gene is TRBD1, per 5 matching bases. The CDR3 contains 16 residues, cysteine and phenylalanine counted. Only CDR3 DNA is held: 48 bases, read in frame from base 1. The germline V gene (reference sequence) yields LNHDA for CDR1 and SQIVND for CDR2. V sheds 5 bases and J sheds 4 bases, leaving 18 bases between their ends.